The source of this TCR beta chain is a study of OX40 agonist ivuxolimab in advanced cancers. This CDR3 is 15 amino acids long. Germline V gene data show CDR1 as WNHNN and CDR2 as SYGVQD (reference sequence). Losses at the gene ends were 0 bases for V and 7 bases for J; bases not matched to a gene: 1. Assay used: immunoSEQ multiplex PCR; TCRdb lists only in-frame clones, some missing. The sample has 100,000 to 120,000 clones, 75% to 95% seen once. The sequencing here drew on CD4+ or CD8+ T cells sorted from blood, taken in a trial of the OX40 agonist ivuxolimab. The rearrangement links TRBV10-1 to TRBJ2-1; 12 nucleotides agree with TRBD2. This receptor was identified in an adult with an advanced solid tumor such as melanoma, head and neck, liver or kidney cancer. The CDR3 DNA sequence: TGCGCCAGCAGTGAGTCGGGGACTAGCGGGAATGAGCAGTTCTTC. Translated, it gives CASSESGTSGNEQFF.